This TCR beta chain was identified during a study of T cells in Graves' hyperthyroidism and ophthalmopathy. V gave up 4 bases and J gave up 9 bases, with 10 bases separating them. Germline loops: CDR1 PRHDT, CDR2 FYEKMQ (reference sequence). This CDR3 is built from 11 residues. Amplification targeted TCR beta CDR3 regions from RNA transcripts. HTBI primers were employed in a first-round RT-PCR of the TCR CDR3. MiXCR, run by TCRdb on the multiplex PCR reads, gives a single entry per CDR3 protein. The sample shows roughly 500,000 distinct CDR3 sequences, just over 45% of them seen only once. Points on this clonotype: No antigen is known for it.

Patients showing uncontrolled infection, other autoimmune disease, pregnancy or lactation were ineligible. General study points: Blood also contained most expanded thyroid clonotypes above 0.001. Ophthalmopathy was told apart from stable hyperthyroidism by a 13 V-J model. For ophthalmopathy, model prediction preceded onset by a median approximately 6 months.

The TCR comes from an adult woman with Graves' disease, either hyperthyroidism or ophthalmopathy (not recorded which). The sequenced sample consisted of peripheral blood or thyroid tissue (not recorded which). The V call is TRBV13, the J call TRBJ2-7; no firm D call. DNA of the CDR3: TGTGCCAGCAGCTCGGGTTCGGCGCAGTACTTC. It is translated as CASSSGSAQYF.